The T cell receptor (beta chain) described here comes from a study of beta chain features in type 1 diabetes. Looking at the study overall: There was similarity between patients and healthy donors in age, gender and cell yields. Sorted cells examined across all samples numbered around 100 million.

The collection from each donor was one heparinised blood draw averaging approximately 110 mL. Via CD45RO/CCR7/CD25/CD127/CD95/CD27, cells of the CD4+ naive, central memory, regulatory and stem cell-like memory subsets were sorted. Expressed TCRB transcripts got sequenced, as all isolated RNA was reverse transcribed. The method was immunoSEQ multiplex PCR; TCRdb's version includes in-frame clones alone and lacks a portion of them. The sample includes fewer than 550,000 clones, 9.5% to 12% of them seen just once. CDR3 length equals 15 residues. Trimming left V 2 bases short and J 3 bases short, with 10 bases between. Germline CDR1 is MGHRA and CDR2 is YSYEKL.

Specimen: naive CD4+ T cells from blood. This TCR was recovered from a woman under 30 in good health. The rearrangement joins TRBV4-1 to TRBJ2-2; D unresolved. The CDR3, as DNA: TGCGCCAGCAGCCAATCGTCATTTTACACCGGGGAGCTGTTTTTT. It codes for CASSQSSFYTGELFF.